This TCR beta chain emerged from a study of identical twins. Germline V gene sequence: CDR1 DFQATT, CDR2 SNEGSKA (reference sequence). This CDR3 region has 15 residues. The J segment lost 10 bases and the V segment lost 5 bases, leaving 16 bases of the junction unmatched. A remark on this clonotype: The antigen is not known.

Overall study findings and caveats: Diverse VJ usage suggested most zero-insertion clonotypes were not invariant T cells.

One entry per CDR3 protein results from TCRdb running MiXCR on the 5' RACE reads. The sample lists roughly 720,000 distinct CDR3 sequences; roughly 18% were seen once. The data also belong to a second study, concerning T cells expressing NK-cell markers. That report adds: Top CD8+ clonotypes included the dominant CD3+CD56+NKG2C+ clonotypes in 5 or 6 donors.

The TCR originated in a woman aged 18-29 years in good health. Sequencing was performed on PBMCs. V is TRBV20-1 and J is TRBJ2-1, with TRBD1 matching over 8 bases. CDR3 residues: CSAAREDRVFKEQFF. In DNA, the CDR3 is TGCAGTGCTGCTCGTGAGGACAGGGTCTTCAAGGAGCAGTTCTTC.